This is a list of T cell receptor beta chains from one sample in a study of identical twins. One entry per CDR3 protein results from TCRdb running MiXCR on the 5' RACE reads. The sample consists of fewer than 550,000 distinct CDR3 sequences, around 15% of them appearing once. This same sample was also taken into another study, of yellow fever vaccine responses in identical twins.

Material for sequencing was CD4+ T cells sorted from blood. The origin of the receptors is a woman aged 18-29 years in good health. The conserved cysteine and the conserved F or W are not part of the CDR3 here. Fields, in order: D gene, J gene, V gene, CDR3 protein. D genes are given only for firm matches.

TRBD1 TRBJ2-1 TRBV7-6 ASSLAGKGAGNEQF
NA TRBJ2-5 TRBV5-1 ASSSGDSQETQY
TRBD2 TRBJ2-7 TRBV3-1 ASSQEKGLAGFSYEQY
NA TRBJ1-3 TRBV25-1 ASRAQGLREDTIY
NA TRBJ2-1 TRBV7-2 ASRRLANAWNEQF
NA TRBJ2-3 TRBV29-1 SVKMGGTVTDTQY
NA TRBJ2-1 TRBV3-1 ASSQVDGGPYNEQF
NA TRBJ1-1 TRBV13 ASSQRIAGGTEAF
NA TRBJ2-7 TRBV20-1 SARDNLDYEQY
NA TRBJ1-1 TRBV14 ASSQDLSGKAF
NA TRBJ1-2 TRBV7-2 ASSTFIGYT
NA TRBJ1-4 TRBV10-3 AIADGPGEKLF
TRBD2 TRBJ2-1 TRBV27 ASSFRLAGGPYEQF
TRBD2 TRBJ2-1 TRBV4-1 ASSQDTGLAGGYNEQF
TRBD2 TRBJ2-1 TRBV20-1 SARDGAGGSNEQF
TRBD1 TRBJ2-1 TRBV10-3 AISESAGQGNEQF
TRBD2 TRBJ2-3 TRBV7-2 ASTPRVGGGALDTQY
NA TRBJ2-1 TRBV2 ASSGPVVEQF
NA TRBJ2-1 TRBV5-1 ASSLDIPSNEQF
NA TRBJ2-3 TRBV5-1 ASSSHPQYTDTQY
TRBD1 TRBJ2-3 TRBV6-5 ASSYSRTGNTQY
NA TRBJ1-4 TRBV29-1 SVEDLGGAVF
NA TRBJ2-7 TRBV7-9 ASSLITGEFGEQY
NA TRBJ1-2 TRBV28 ASSFSLYGYT
TRBD2 TRBJ2-5 TRBV12-3/TRBV12-4 ASSWLAGEGETQY
NA TRBJ1-2 TRBV15 ATSGPDNYGYT
TRBD2 TRBJ2-7 TRBV20-1 SAGGTSLYEQY